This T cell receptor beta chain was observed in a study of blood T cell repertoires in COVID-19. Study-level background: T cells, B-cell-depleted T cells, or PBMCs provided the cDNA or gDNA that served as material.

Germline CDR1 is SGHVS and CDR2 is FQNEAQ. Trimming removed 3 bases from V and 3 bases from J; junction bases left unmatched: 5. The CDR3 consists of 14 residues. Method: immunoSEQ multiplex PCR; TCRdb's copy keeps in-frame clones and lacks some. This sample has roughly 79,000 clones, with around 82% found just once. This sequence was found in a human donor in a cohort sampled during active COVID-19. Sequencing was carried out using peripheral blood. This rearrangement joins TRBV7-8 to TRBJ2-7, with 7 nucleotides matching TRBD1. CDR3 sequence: CASSFTRDSYEQYF. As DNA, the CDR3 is TGTGCCAGCAGCTTCACCCGGGACAGCTACGAGCAGTACTTC.